This T cell receptor beta chain originates from a study of blood T cell repertoires in COVID-19. At the level of the study: Spain, Italy and the United States supplied samples that represented acute and convalescent COVID-19.

CDR1 is LGHDT and CDR2 is YNNKEL in the germline V gene (reference sequence). Trimming at V came to 0 bases and at J to 5 bases, leaving 15 bases not matched to a gene. The CDR3 runs to 18 residues. In terms of age and location, participants ranged from about 18 to 100 years and lived in fewer than 30 US areas. Clinical history as reported by participants underpinned cohort assignment. As originally analysed: Counts of nucleated cells, estimated from reference gene primer amplification, were obtained. Clones were sequenced by immunoSEQ multiplex PCR, and TCRdb holds only the in-frame ones, with some missing. The DNA gave D and trimming, while V, J and clone size come from that table. Found here are around 240,000 clones, 70% to 90% of them singletons; the top ten hold less than 2.5%.

The receptor was derived from a woman between 45 and 65 years old who had recovered from COVID-19. The chain couples TRBV3-1 (or the pseudogene TRBV3-2) to TRBJ2-5; 7 bases fit TRBD2. The specimen sequenced was PBMCs or T cells enriched from blood (not recorded which). The CDR3 nucleotides are TGTGCCAGCAGCCAAGACTCTAGACTAGCTGGAGTTCGGGAGACCCAGTACTTC. Translation gives CASSQDSRLAGVRETQYF.